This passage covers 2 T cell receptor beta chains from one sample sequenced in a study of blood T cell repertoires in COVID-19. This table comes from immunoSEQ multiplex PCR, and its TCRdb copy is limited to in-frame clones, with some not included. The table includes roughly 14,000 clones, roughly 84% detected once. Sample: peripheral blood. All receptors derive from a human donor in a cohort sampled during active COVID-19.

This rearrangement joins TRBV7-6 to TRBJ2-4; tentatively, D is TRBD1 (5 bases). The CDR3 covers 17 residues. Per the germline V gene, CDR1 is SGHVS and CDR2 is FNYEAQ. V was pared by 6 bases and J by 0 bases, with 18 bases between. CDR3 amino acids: CASSQRAGNLAKNIQYF. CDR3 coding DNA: TGTGCCAGCAGTCAAAGGGCAGGGAACCTAGCCAAAAACATTCAGTACTTC.

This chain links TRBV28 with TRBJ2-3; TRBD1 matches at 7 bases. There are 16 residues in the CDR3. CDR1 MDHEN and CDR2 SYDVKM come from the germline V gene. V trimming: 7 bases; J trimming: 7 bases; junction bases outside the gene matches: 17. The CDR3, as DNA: TGTGCCAGCATCTCCCCCCGGGACAGAGGGGTTTATACGCAGTATTTT. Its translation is CASISPRDRGVYTQYF.